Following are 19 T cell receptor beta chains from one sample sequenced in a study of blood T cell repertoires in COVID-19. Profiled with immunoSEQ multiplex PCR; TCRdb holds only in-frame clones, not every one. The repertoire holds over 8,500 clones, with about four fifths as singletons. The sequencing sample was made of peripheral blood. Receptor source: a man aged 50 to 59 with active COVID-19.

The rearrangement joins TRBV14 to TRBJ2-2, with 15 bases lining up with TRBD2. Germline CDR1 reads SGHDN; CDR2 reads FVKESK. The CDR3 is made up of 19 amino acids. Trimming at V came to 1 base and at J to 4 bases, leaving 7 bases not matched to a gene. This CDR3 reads CASSQGGTSGRWRTGELFF. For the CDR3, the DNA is TGTGCCAGCAGCCAAGGAGGGACTAGCGGGAGGTGGCGCACCGGGGAGCTGTTTTTT. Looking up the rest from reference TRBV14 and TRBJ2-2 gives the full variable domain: EAGVTQFPSHSVIEKGQTVTLRCDPISGHDNLYWYRRVMGKEIKFLLHFVKESKQDESGMPNNRFLAERTGGTYSTLKVQPAELEDSGVYFCASSQGGTSGRWRTGELFFGEGSRLTVL.

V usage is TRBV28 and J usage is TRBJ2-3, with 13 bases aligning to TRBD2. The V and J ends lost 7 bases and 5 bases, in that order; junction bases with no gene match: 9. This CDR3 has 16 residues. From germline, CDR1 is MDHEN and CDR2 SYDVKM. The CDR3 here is CASNEGLAGRRDTQYF. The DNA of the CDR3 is TGTGCCAGCAATGAGGGACTAGCGGGACGCCGAGATACGCAGTATTTT.

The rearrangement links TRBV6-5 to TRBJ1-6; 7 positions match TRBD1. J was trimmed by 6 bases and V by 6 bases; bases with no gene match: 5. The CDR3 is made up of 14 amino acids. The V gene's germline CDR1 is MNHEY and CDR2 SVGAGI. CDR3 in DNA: TGTGCCAGCAGGCGTGACAGGGCTAATTCACCCCTCCACTTT. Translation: CASRRDRANSPLHF.

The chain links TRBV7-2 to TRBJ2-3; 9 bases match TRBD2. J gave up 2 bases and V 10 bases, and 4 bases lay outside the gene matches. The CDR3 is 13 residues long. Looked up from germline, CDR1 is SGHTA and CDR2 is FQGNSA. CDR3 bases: TGTGCCAATCTAGCGGGAAACACAGATACGCAGTATTTT. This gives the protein CANLAGNTDTQYF.

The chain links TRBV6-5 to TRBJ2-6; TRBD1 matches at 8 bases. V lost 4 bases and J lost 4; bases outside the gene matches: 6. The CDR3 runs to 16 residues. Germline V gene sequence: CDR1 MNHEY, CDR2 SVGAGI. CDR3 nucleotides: TGTGCCAGCAGTTCTCCGACAGGGGCGGGGGCCAACGTCCTGACTTTC. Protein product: CASSSPTGAGANVLTF.

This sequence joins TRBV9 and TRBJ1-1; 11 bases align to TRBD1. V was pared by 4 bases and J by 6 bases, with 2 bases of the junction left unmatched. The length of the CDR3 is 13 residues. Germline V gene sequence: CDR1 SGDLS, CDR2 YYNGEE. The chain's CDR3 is CASSRTGGSEAFF. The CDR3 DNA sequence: TGTGCCAGCAGCCGGACAGGGGGCTCTGAAGCTTTCTTT.

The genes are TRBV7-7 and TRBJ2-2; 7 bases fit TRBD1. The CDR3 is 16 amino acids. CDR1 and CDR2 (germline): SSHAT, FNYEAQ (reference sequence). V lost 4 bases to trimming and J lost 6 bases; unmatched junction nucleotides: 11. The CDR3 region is CASSSDLSDRAGELFF. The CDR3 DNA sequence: TGTGCCAGCAGCTCCGATCTCTCCGACAGGGCCGGGGAGCTGTTTTTT.

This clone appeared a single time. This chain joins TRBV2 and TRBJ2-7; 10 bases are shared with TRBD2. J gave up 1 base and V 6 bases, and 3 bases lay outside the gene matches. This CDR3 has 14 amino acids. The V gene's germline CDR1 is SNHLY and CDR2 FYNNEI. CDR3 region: CASSLAGDSYEQYF. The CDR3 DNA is TGTGCCAGCAGCCTAGCGGGAGATTCCTACGAGCAGTACTTC.

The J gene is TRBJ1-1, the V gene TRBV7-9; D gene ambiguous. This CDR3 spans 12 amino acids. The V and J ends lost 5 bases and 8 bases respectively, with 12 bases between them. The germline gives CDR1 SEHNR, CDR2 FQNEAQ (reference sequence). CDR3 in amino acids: CASSPGVTEAFF. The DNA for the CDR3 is TGTGCCAGCAGCCCAGGCGTCACCGAAGCTTTCTTT.

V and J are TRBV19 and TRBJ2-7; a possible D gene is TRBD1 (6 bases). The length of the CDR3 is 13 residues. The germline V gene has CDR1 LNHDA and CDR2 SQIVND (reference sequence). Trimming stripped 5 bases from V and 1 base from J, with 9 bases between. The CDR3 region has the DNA TGTGCCAGTAGTCCCGGACAGTCCTACGAGCAGTACTTC. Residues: CASSPGQSYEQYF.

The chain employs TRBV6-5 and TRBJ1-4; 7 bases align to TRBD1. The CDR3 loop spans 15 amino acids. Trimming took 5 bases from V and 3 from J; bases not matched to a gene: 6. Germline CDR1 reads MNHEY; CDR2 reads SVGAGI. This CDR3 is CASSRDTGANEKLFF. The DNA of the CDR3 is TGTGCCAGCAGTAGAGACACAGGGGCTAATGAAAAACTGTTTTTT.

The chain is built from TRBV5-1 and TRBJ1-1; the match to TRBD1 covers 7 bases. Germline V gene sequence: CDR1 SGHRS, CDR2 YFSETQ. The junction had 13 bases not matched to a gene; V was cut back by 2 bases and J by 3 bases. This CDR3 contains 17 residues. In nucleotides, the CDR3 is TGCGCCAGCAGCTTTATTTTAGTAGGACAGGAGTACACTGAAGCTTTCTTT. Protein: CASSFILVGQEYTEAFF.

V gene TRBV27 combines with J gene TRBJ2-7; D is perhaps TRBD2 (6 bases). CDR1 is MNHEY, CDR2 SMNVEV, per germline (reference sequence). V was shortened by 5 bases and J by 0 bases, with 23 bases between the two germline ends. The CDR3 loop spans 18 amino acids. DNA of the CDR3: TGTGCCAGCAGTACCACCGGGACGGAGGGTCCTCGCTCCTACGAGCAGTACTTC. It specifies CASSTTGTEGPRSYEQYF.

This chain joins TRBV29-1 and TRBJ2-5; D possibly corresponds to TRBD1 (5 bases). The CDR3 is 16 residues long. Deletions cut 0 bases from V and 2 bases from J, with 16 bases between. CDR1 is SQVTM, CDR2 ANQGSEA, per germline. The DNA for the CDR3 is TGCAGCGTTGAAGAGTTCGCGCCAGGGAAACAAGAGACCCAGTACTTC. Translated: CSVEEFAPGKQETQYF.

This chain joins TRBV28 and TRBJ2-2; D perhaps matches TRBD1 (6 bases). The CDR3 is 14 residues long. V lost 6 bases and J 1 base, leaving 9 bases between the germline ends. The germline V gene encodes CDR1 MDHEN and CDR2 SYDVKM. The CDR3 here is CASSRGQNTGELFF. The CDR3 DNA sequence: TGTGCCAGCAGCCGGGGACAGAACACCGGGGAGCTGTTTTTT.

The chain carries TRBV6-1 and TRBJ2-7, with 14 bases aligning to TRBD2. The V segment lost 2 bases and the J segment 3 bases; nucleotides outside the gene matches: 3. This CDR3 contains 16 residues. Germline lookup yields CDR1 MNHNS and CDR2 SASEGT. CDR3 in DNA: TGTGCCAGCAGTGAATTGGGGACTAGCGGGAGCTACGAGCAGTACTTC. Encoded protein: CASSELGTSGSYEQYF.

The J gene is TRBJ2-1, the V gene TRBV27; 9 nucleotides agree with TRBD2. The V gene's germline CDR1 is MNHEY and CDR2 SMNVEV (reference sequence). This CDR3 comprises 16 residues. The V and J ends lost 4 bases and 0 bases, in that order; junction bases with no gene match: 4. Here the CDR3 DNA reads TGTGCCAGCAGTTCCCATAGCGGGAGCTCCTACAATGAGCAGTTCTTC. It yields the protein CASSSHSGSSYNEQFF.

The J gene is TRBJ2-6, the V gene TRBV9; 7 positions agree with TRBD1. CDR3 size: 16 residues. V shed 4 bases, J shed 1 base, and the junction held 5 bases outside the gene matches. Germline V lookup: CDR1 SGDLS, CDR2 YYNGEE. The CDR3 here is CASSTGTASGANVLTF. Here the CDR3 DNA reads TGTGCCAGCAGCACCGGGACAGCTTCTGGGGCCAACGTCCTGACTTTC.

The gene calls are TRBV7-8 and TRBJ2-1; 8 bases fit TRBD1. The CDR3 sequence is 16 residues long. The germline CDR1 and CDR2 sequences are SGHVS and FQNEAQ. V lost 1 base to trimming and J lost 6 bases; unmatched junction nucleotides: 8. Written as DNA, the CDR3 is TGTGCCAGCAGCTTAGTTTATCAGGGGGCGTTCAATGAGCAGTTCTTC. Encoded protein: CASSLVYQGAFNEQFF. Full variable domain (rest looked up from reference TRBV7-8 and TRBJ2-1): GAGVSQSPRYKVAKRGQDVALRCDPISGHVSLFWYQQALGQGPEFLTYFQNEAQLDKSGLPSDRFFAERPEGSVSTLKIQRTQQEDSAVYLCASSLVYQGAFNEQFFGPGTRLTVL.